A single sample gave rise to the 14 T cell receptor beta chains below, sequenced in a study of identical twins. TCRdb redid the calling of the 5' RACE reads with MiXCR, one entry per CDR3 protein. Of around 1.7 million distinct CDR3 sequences listed, around a third are singletons. Material for sequencing was cord blood. The source of these receptors is a newborn girl in good health.

This chain joins TRBV10-3 and TRBJ2-2; 7 nucleotides align to TRBD2. From germline, CDR1 is ENHRY and CDR2 SYGVKD. The V gene end was trimmed by 3 bases and the J gene end by 5 bases; junction bases not matched to a gene: 6. The CDR3 is 15 amino acids. CDR3 region: CAISDGGRLTGELFF. In nucleotides, the CDR3 is TGTGCCATCAGTGACGGCGGGAGATTAACCGGGGAGCTGTTTTTT.

In this sample, this clonotype turned up a few times. The V and J genes are TRBV20-1 and TRBJ1-2, with a possible D match to TRBD1 (5 bases). Trimming took 3 bases from V and 0 from J, leaving 14 bases between them. The V gene's germline CDR1 is DFQATT and CDR2 SNEGSKA (reference sequence). There are 15 residues in the CDR3. CDR3 DNA: TGCAGTGCTAGTATAGTCTCGGGGGCTAACTATGGCTACACCTTC. It specifies CSASIVSGANYGYTF.

Notes on this clonotype: This may stem from a read error, because a much larger clone lies one nucleotide away. The V gene is TRBV4-2, the J gene TRBJ2-1; D remains ambiguous. This CDR3 comprises 17 residues. In germline, CDR1 is LGHNA, CDR2 YNFKEQ. CDR3 nucleotides: TGTGCCAGCAGCCAAGTTCACTACGGGTCTCCCTACAATAAGCAGTTCTTC. As protein: CASSQVHYGSPYNKQFF.

Only a few counts were recorded for this clonotype. V is TRBV29-1 and J is TRBJ2-5, with 7 bases identical to TRBD2. Trimming removed 8 bases from V and 2 bases from J; junction bases left unmatched: 8. In germline, CDR1 is SQVTM, CDR2 ANQGSEA. The CDR3 is 13 amino acids. The DNA of the CDR3 is TGCAGCTGTGGGCGGGGGACTCAAGAGACCCAGTACTTC. Amino acids: CSCGRGTQETQYF.

V is TRBV6-6 and J is TRBJ2-7, with D hard to call. CDR3 length: 13 residues. V was cut by 6 bases and J by 0 bases, with 9 bases left in between. The germline V gene encodes CDR1 MNHNY and CDR2 SVGAGI (reference sequence). The CDR3: CASRRSHSYEQYF. The CDR3 coding sequence is TGTGCCAGCAGAAGGTCGCACTCCTACGAGCAGTACTTC.

This clonotype was seen many times. This sequence joins TRBV5-1 and TRBJ1-2; possibly TRBD1 for D (5 bases). This CDR3 is built from 13 residues. The V end lost 5 bases, the J end lost 1 base, and 9 bases lay between the germline ends. The germline gives CDR1 SGHRS, CDR2 YFSETQ. This CDR3 reads CASRRQGNYGYTF. In nucleotides, the CDR3 is TGCGCCAGCAGAAGGCAGGGTAACTATGGCTACACCTTC.

The rearrangement uses TRBV4-2 and TRBJ2-7; 14 bases fit TRBD2. Germline V lookup: CDR1 LGHNA, CDR2 YNFKEQ. The junction had 5 bases not matched to a gene; V was cut back by 2 bases and J by 2 bases. This CDR3 comprises 17 residues. The CDR3 coding sequence is TGTGCCAGCAGCCAACAGGGACTAGCGGGAGATCCCTACGAGCAGTACTTC. Translation gives CASSQQGLAGDPYEQYF.

This clonotype was counted only a few times. The chain combines TRBV5-1 with TRBJ1-1; D may be TRBD1 (6 bases). V dropped 3 bases and J dropped 4 bases, with 16 bases sitting between them. CDR3 length: 15 residues. Germline lookup yields CDR1 SGHRS and CDR2 YFSETQ. The CDR3 region has the DNA TGCGCCAGCAGCTACCGGGACACTTCGGGCACTGAAGCTTTCTTT. It translates to CASSYRDTSGTEAFF.

This clonotype was recorded at least ten times. V and J are TRBV27 and TRBJ2-1, with TRBD2 matching over 10 bases. Germline CDR1 is MNHEY and CDR2 is SMNVEV (reference sequence). CDR3 length: 15 residues. J lost 5 bases, V lost 1 base, and 2 bases had no gene match. CDR3 in amino acids: CASSLYLAGDNEQFF. The CDR3 DNA reads as TGTGCCAGCAGTTTATATCTAGCGGGAGACAATGAGCAGTTCTTC.

In this sample, this clonotype turned up many times. In nucleotides, the CDR3 is TGCGCCAGCAGCGGCCAGCAATACTACAATGAGCAGTTCTTC. Protein: CASSGQQYYNEQFF. The chain is built from TRBV5-1 and TRBJ2-1; D not resolved. The germline V gene has CDR1 SGHRS and CDR2 YFSETQ. The V end was cut by 4 bases, the J end by 3 bases, with 11 bases between. The length of the CDR3 is 14 residues.

V usage is TRBV28 and J usage is TRBJ2-7; possibly TRBD2 for D (5 bases). Deletions cut 6 bases from V and 8 bases from J, with 8 bases between. There are 10 residues in the CDR3. Germline V gene sequence: CDR1 MDHEN, CDR2 SYDVKM. CDR3 sequence reads: CASSRRKQYF. CDR3 sequence (DNA): TGTGCCAGCAGCCGGAGGAAGCAGTACTTC.

V and J are TRBV28 and TRBJ1-5, with 8 bases identical to TRBD1. The CDR3 contains 14 residues. V trimming: 7 bases; J trimming: 2 bases; junction bases outside the gene matches: 4. CDR1 is MDHEN and CDR2 is SYDVKM in the germline V gene. CDR3 nucleotides: TGTGCCAGCACTAAACAGGGGGGCAATCAGCCCCAGCATTTT. It codes for CASTKQGGNQPQHF.

The rearrangement links TRBV7-2 to TRBJ2-7; D might be TRBD1 (6 bases). CDR3 size: 13 residues. Germline loops: CDR1 SGHTA, CDR2 FQGNSA. V shed 5 bases and J shed 3 bases, with 11 bases lying between them. The CDR3 is CASSILQGYEQYF. Written as DNA, the CDR3 is TGTGCCAGCAGCATCCTACAGGGCTACGAGCAGTACTTC. The variable domain in full, completed from reference TRBV7-2 and TRBJ2-7, reads GAGVSQSPSNKVTEKGKDVELRCDPISGHTALYWYRQSLGQGLEFLIYFQGNSAPDKSGLPSDRFSAERTGGSVSTLTIQRTQQEDSAVYLCASSILQGYEQYFGPGTRLTVT.

This clonotype has a handful of counts. The genes are TRBV12-3 or TRBV12-4 and TRBJ1-2; possibly TRBD1 for D (5 bases). V lost 4 bases, J lost 3 bases, and 15 bases lay in between. The CDR3 runs to 15 residues. In DNA, the CDR3 is TGTGCCAGCAGTTCTGGGACGGCTGCAGACTATGGCTACACCTTC. It is translated as CASSSGTAADYGYTF.